This T cell receptor (beta chain) was recorded in a study of cytomegalovirus exposure and HLA in healthy donors. General study points: In a later analysis, TCR beta V- and J-gene trimming showed a link to a missense DCLRE1C variant. Rare TCR sequences dominated, though some public TCRs recurred in many donors.

The V gene's germline CDR1 is MDHEN and CDR2 SYDVKM. There are 14 residues in the CDR3. The V segment lost 5 bases and the J segment 1 base; nucleotides outside the gene matches: 4. PCR primers comprised 60 Vbeta and 13 Jbeta primers. Repertoires were generated with immunoSEQ multiplex PCR, while TCRdb's copy carries only in-frame clones and drops some. In the table there are about 240,000 clones, around 80% of which are singletons. Details on this clone: Its target is not known.

The chain is built from TRBV28 and TRBJ1-1, with TRBD1 matching over 7 bases. The sequence derives from a woman aged 55-70 years in good health and CMV-seropositive. The material sequenced was PBMCs. The CDR3 reads CASSPPGGNTEAFF. CDR3 bases: TGTGCCAGCAGTCCCCCAGGGGGGAACACTGAAGCTTTCTTT.